The 12 T cell receptor beta chains below were found in one sample sequenced in a study of T cell clones after liver transplantation. The protocol was immunoSEQ multiplex PCR, while the TCRdb copy is restricted to in-frame clones and leaves out a portion. The table includes about 99,000 clones, 75% to 85% detected once. The material sequenced was CD4+ T cells from blood, taken before liver transplant. These TCRs come from a human donor who received a liver transplant.

The chain joins TRBV6-1 to TRBJ2-1; 9 bases line up with TRBD2. The V gene's germline CDR1 is MNHNS and CDR2 SASEGT. The CDR3 covers 14 residues. The V gene end was trimmed by 4 bases and the J gene end by 9 bases; junction bases not matched to a gene: 7. CDR3 sequence: CASSGVSGRGEQFF. DNA of the CDR3: TGTGCCAGCAGTGGGGTTAGCGGGAGAGGTGAGCAGTTCTTC.

This sequence joins TRBV19 and TRBJ1-3, with D uncertain. Between the trimmed V and J ends, which lost 7 bases and 0 bases, there was a span of 19 bases. The CDR3 is 17 residues long. CDR1 LNHDA and CDR2 SQIVND come from the germline V gene (reference sequence). In nucleotides, the CDR3 is TGTGCCAGTACACTAGATGTTGGACTGACCTCTGGAAACACCATATATTTT. Its translation is CASTLDVGLTSGNTIYF.

This clone was detected only once. The chain has TRBV6-1 and TRBJ1-5, with D possibly TRBD1 on 6 matching bases. The CDR3 runs 14 residues. CDR1 MNHNS and CDR2 SASEGT come from the germline V gene. V gave up 7 bases and J gave up 9 bases, with 19 bases separating them. CDR3 nucleotide sequence: TGTGCCAGCAATCCAATCACAGGGAGGGGGCCCCAGCATTTT. It yields the protein CASNPITGRGPQHF.

This chain links TRBV5-4 with TRBJ1-2; weak D call: TRBD1 (5 bases). The CDR3 runs 15 residues. Germline CDR1 is SGHNT and CDR2 is YYREEE (reference sequence). V lost 1 base and J lost 12, with 22 bases in between. The CDR3 loop reads CASSLSGGGVVPHTF. DNA of the CDR3: TGTGCCAGCAGCTTGAGCGGGGGAGGGGTGGTTCCGCACACCTTC.

The chain has TRBV7-2 and TRBJ2-3; D is ambiguous. Trimming left V 10 bases short and J 1 base short, with 12 bases between. This CDR3 has 13 amino acids. Germline CDR1 and CDR2: SGHTA and FQGNSA. CDR3 loop: CATQTTGTDTQYF. The CDR3 nucleotides read TGTGCCACACAGACCACGGGCACAGATACGCAGTATTTT.

The chain employs TRBV7-3 and TRBJ2-2; 10 bases are shared with TRBD1. J gave up 5 bases and V 3 bases, and 9 bases lay outside the gene matches. The CDR3 contains 17 residues. Germline V gives CDR1 SGHTA, CDR2 FQGTGA. The CDR3 DNA follows: TGTGCCAGCAGCTTTCCCGGGACAGGGGAGAGGACCGGGGAGCTGTTTTTT. Residues: CASSFPGTGERTGELFF.

The V call is TRBV6-1, the J call TRBJ2-5, with a possible D match to TRBD1 (5 bases). Trimming shortened V by 6 bases and J by 2 bases, and 16 bases separated the two germline ends. CDR3 length equals 15 residues. Germline lookup yields CDR1 MNHNS and CDR2 SASEGT. The CDR3 DNA sequence: TGTGCCAGCAGCTGGGGCCAAACTTCTCAAGAGACCCAGTACTTC. Translated: CASSWGQTSQETQYF.

The rearrangement uses TRBV14 and TRBJ2-1; 11 positions agree with TRBD2. This CDR3 has 15 residues. CDR1 is SGHDN and CDR2 is FVKESK in the germline V gene. J was trimmed by 16 bases and V by 2 bases; bases with no gene match: 13. This CDR3 reads CASSQRSGLAGPPFF. The CDR3 DNA follows: TGTGCCAGCAGCCAACGATCCGGACTAGCGGGTCCTCCTTTCTTC.

This sequence joins TRBV7-9 and TRBJ1-4; D is unclear. Germline CDR1 SEHNR, CDR2 FQNEAQ (reference sequence). Trimming cost V 5 bases and J 7 bases, with 17 bases left between them. The CDR3 spans 15 residues. The CDR3 nucleotides read TGTGCCAGCAGCCTTCTGGGAAGCGTCGGTGAAAAACTGTTTTTT. This gives the protein CASSLLGSVGEKLFF.

The chain links TRBV15 to TRBJ1-5, with a possible D match to TRBD1 (6 bases). CDR1 is LNHNV and CDR2 is YYDKDF in the germline V gene (reference sequence). V lost 1 base and J lost 3, with 16 bases in between. CDR3 size: 17 residues. The CDR3 DNA is TGTGCCACCAGCAGAGGGACAGCGAGTAAGGCCAATCAGCCCCAGCATTTT. It specifies CATSRGTASKANQPQHF.

The V and J genes are TRBV21-1 and TRBJ2-3; the table's TRBD1 call for D was not verified on the DNA. TRBV21-1 counts as a pseudogene. The CDR3 has 18 amino acids. This chain's CDR3 is CASSKAGVRTGRSDTQYF. The DNA for the CDR3 is TGTGCCAGCAGCAAAGCGGGGGTCCGGACAGGGCGGTCAGATACGCAGTATTTT.

Here the CDR3 DNA reads TGCGCCAGCAGCCAAGTTACAGGGGTCCGTCAGCCCCAGCATTTT. Encoded protein: CASSQVTGVRQPQHF. The rearrangement uses TRBV4-1 and TRBJ1-5; 7 bases are shared with TRBD1. Trimming at V came to 1 base and at J to 6 bases, leaving 6 bases not matched to a gene. The germline V gene has CDR1 MGHRA and CDR2 YSYEKL. The CDR3 loop spans 15 amino acids.